This T cell receptor beta chain was captured in a study of cytomegalovirus exposure and HLA in healthy donors. Germline-derived CDR1 and CDR2 are MGHRA and YSYEKL. There are 14 residues in the CDR3. The V segment lost 1 base and the J segment 2 bases; nucleotides outside the gene matches: 2. Amplification used 60 Vbeta primers and 13 Jbeta primers. TCRdb's table, derived via immunoSEQ multiplex PCR, lists solely in-frame clones and lacks some. The table lists about 78,000 clones, about three quarters of them singletons. Overall study results and limits: It has been reported that TCR beta sequences accurately predicted the HLA-A and HLA-B alleles of most subjects.

On this clone itself: Its antigen is unknown.

The receptor was derived from a woman aged 40 to 49 in good health and CMV-seropositive. Sequences were obtained from PBMCs. The V call is TRBV4-1, the J call TRBJ2-7; 7 nucleotides line up with TRBD1. CDR3 loop: CASSQVGQTYEQYF. DNA of the CDR3: TGCGCCAGCAGCCAAGTGGGACAGACCTACGAGCAGTACTTC.